This is a list of T cell receptor beta chains from one sample in a study of blood T cell repertoires in COVID-19. The table came from immunoSEQ multiplex PCR; TCRdb's copy has only in-frame clones and leaves some out. The table lists some 140,000 clones, approximately 81% of them singletons. The sample consisted of PBMCs or T cells enriched from blood (not recorded which). The receptors originated from a man aged 35 to 55 with acute COVID-19. The CDR3 runs from the conserved cysteine through the conserved F or W. The D gene is left open where the match is weak. Not all rows give a size; the values are once, few, many and, for expanded clones, a class.

d_call	v_call	j_call	clone_size	cdr3_aa	cdr3_nt
TRBD1	TRBV7-2	TRBJ2-1	-	CASSFDRGWKNEQFF	TGTGCCAGCAGCTTTGACAGGGGGTGGAAGAATGAGCAGTTCTTC
TRBD2	TRBV6-5	TRBJ2-5	-	CASSYSGRTQETQYF	TGTGCCAGCAGTTACTCCGGGAGGACCCAAGAGACCCAGTACTTC
-	TRBV12-3/TRBV12-4	TRBJ1-5	-	CASSLMQGQPQHF	TGTGCCAGCAGTTTAATGCAGGGACAGCCCCAGCATTTT
TRBD2	TRBV6-1	TRBJ2-5	few	CASSEFSGGAETQYF	TGTGCCAGCAGTGAATTTAGCGGGGGGGCCGAGACCCAGTACTTC
TRBD1	TRBV6-5	TRBJ2-7	-	CASRAWDRSSYEQYF	TGTGCCAGCAGGGCCTGGGACAGGAGCTCCTACGAGCAGTACTTC
-	TRBV7-2	TRBJ2-1	few	CASSGARRITIDNEQFF	TGTGCCAGCAGCGGCGCCCGACGGATTACTATTGACAATGAGCAGTTCTTC
TRBD2	TRBV5-5	TRBJ2-7	-	CASSLISGDGITYEQYF	TGTGCCAGCAGCTTGATAAGCGGGGACGGAATCACCTACGAGCAGTACTTC
TRBD2	TRBV5-4	TRBJ2-4	once	CASSPALRGGLYF	TGTGCCAGCAGCCCCGCCCTGCGGGGGGGCCTATACTTC
-	TRBV13	TRBJ2-3	-	CASSYSTDTQYF	TGTGCCAGCAGCTACTCCACAGATACGCAGTATTTT
-	TRBV12-3/TRBV12-4	TRBJ1-6	-	CASSLANSPLHF	TGTGCCAGCAGTTTGGCAAATTCACCCCTCCACTTT
-	TRBV9	TRBJ1-2	-	CASSGMTDYGYTF	TGTGCCAGCAGCGGTATGACAGACTATGGCTACACCTTC
-	TRBV15	TRBJ2-7	-	CATSRVSTGTYEQYF	TGTGCCACCAGCAGAGTGTCGACAGGCACCTACGAGCAGTACTTC
-	TRBV7-2	TRBJ2-4	-	CASSLAPTLAKNIQYF	TGTGCCAGCAGCTTAGCTCCGACTCTAGCCAAAAACATTCAGTACTTC
-	TRBV19	TRBJ1-2	once	CASSMRSSMVNYGYTF	TGTGCCAGTAGTATGAGAAGCTCGATGGTTAACTATGGCTACACCTTC
-	TRBV7-2	TRBJ1-1	-	CASSPERANTEAFF	TGTGCCAGCAGCCCAGAGAGGGCGAACACTGAAGCTTTCTTT
-	TRBV9	TRBJ1-6	-	CASSVGESPLHF	TGTGCCAGCAGCGTAGGGGAGTCACCCCTCCACTTT
-	TRBV30	TRBJ1-4	-	CAWRPEGSLNEKLFF	TGTGCCTGGAGGCCTGAGGGCAGTTTAAATGAAAAACTGTTTTTT
TRBD2	TRBV29-1	TRBJ2-3	few	CSAEVAGGTDTQYF	TGCAGCGCTGAGGTAGCGGGGGGCACAGATACGCAGTATTTT
TRBD1	TRBV10-3	TRBJ2-7	-	CAITLGTGNYEQYF	TGTGCCATCACCTTAGGGACAGGTAACTACGAGCAGTACTTC
TRBD1	TRBV7-7	TRBJ2-2	-	CASSLTGTGINTGELFF	TGTGCCAGCAGCTTGACCGGGACAGGCATCAACACCGGGGAGCTGTTTTTT
-	TRBV7-2	TRBJ2-3	-	CASHNLFRTSTDTQYF	TGTGCCAGCCATAACTTATTCAGGACTAGCACAGATACGCAGTATTTT
-	TRBV20-1	TRBJ2-5	-	CSLTMEETQYF	TGCAGCCTAACGATGGAAGAGACCCAGTACTTC
-	TRBV27	TRBJ1-5	-	CASSLSTGGSNQPQHF	TGTGCCAGCAGTTTATCGACAGGAGGTAGCAATCAGCCCCAGCATTTT
TRBD1	TRBV19	TRBJ1-2	-	CASSRGQGTNYGYTF	TGTGCCAGTAGTAGAGGACAGGGGACTAACTATGGCTACACCTTC
-	TRBV5-1	TRBJ1-1	-	CASSGEGGAFF	TGCGCCAGCAGCGGGGAGGGAGGGGCTTTCTTT
-	TRBV4-3	TRBJ1-2	-	CASSQDTGSGYTF	TGCGCCAGCAGCCAAGATACAGGGAGTGGCTACACCTTC
-	TRBV28	TRBJ1-4	few	CASSRGGSSSNEKLFF	TGTGCCAGCAGTAGGGGCGGATCAAGTAGTAATGAAAAACTGTTTTTT
TRBD1	TRBV5-1	TRBJ2-5	-	CASSLEDRGRQTQYF	TGCGCCAGCAGCTTGGAGGACAGGGGACGCCAGACCCAGTACTTC
-	TRBV7-8	TRBJ2-1	-	CASSLERDSPQFF	TGTGCCAGCAGCTTAGAGAGGGACTCCCCGCAGTTCTTC
TRBD1	TRBV9	TRBJ2-7	-	CASSERQGAMGYEQYF	TGTGCCAGCAGCGAGAGACAGGGGGCCATGGGCTACGAGCAGTACTTC
TRBD2	TRBV25-1	TRBJ2-1	-	CASSGGRAYNEQFF	TGTGCCAGCAGTGGCGGGAGGGCCTACAATGAGCAGTTCTTC
TRBD2	TRBV11-2	TRBJ2-5	-	CASSSSTSGSSLTQYF	TGTGCCAGCAGCTCTTCGACTAGCGGGAGTTCTTTGACCCAGTACTTC
-	TRBV28	TRBJ2-5	-	CATAGPLGETQYF	TGTGCCACCGCGGGACCCTTGGGAGAGACCCAGTACTTC
-	TRBV19	TRBJ1-6	-	CASKGGDNSPLHF	TGTGCCAGTAAAGGAGGGGACAATTCACCCCTCCACTTT
-	TRBV11-2	TRBJ1-1	-	CASLVRTEAFF	TGTGCCAGCCTTGTGAGGACTGAAGCTTTCTTT
TRBD1	TRBV7-2	TRBJ2-7	-	CASSPDRSSGYEQYF	TGTGCCAGCAGCCCGGACAGGAGTTCGGGCTACGAGCAGTACTTC
-	TRBV29-1	TRBJ2-6	-	CSVELTGSGANVLTF	TGCAGCGTTGAACTTACAGGGTCCGGGGCCAACGTCCTGACTTTC
TRBD2	TRBV29-1	TRBJ2-2	-	CSVEVAGVNTGELFF	TGCAGCGTTGAAGTAGCGGGGGTTAACACCGGGGAGCTGTTTTTT
-	TRBV30	TRBJ2-1	-	CAWSFYGITYNEQFF	TGTGCCTGGAGTTTTTACGGGATCACCTACAATGAGCAGTTCTTC
-	TRBV11-2	TRBJ2-5	-	CASSSLDSKETQYF	TGTGCCAGCAGCTCCTTAGATAGCAAAGAGACCCAGTACTTC
-	TRBV27	TRBJ1-5	-	CASSLWAGNVPQHF	TGTGCCAGCAGTCTGTGGGCAGGTAATGTGCCCCAGCATTTT
-	TRBV5-6	TRBJ2-3	-	CASSLVLASMGDTQYF	TGTGCCAGCAGCTTGGTACTAGCTTCGATGGGAGATACGCAGTATTTT
-	TRBV23-1	TRBJ1-5	-	CASSLPVARNQPQHF	TGCGCCAGCAGCCTCCCCGTGGCCAGGAATCAGCCCCAGCATTTT
-	TRBV24-1	TRBJ2-3	-	CATSDTGSHTDTQYF	TGTGCCACCAGTGATACGGGGTCACACACAGATACGCAGTATTTT
TRBD2	TRBV9	TRBJ2-3	once	CASSATSGRGPDTQYF	TGTGCCAGCAGCGCCACTAGCGGGAGGGGACCAGATACGCAGTATTTT
-	TRBV13	TRBJ2-2	-	CASSLAGLDPGELFF	TGTGCCAGCAGCTTAGCAGGGTTGGACCCCGGGGAGCTGTTTTTT
TRBD2	TRBV4-1	TRBJ2-7	once	CASSQSGVVAYEQYF	TGCGCCAGCAGCCAGAGCGGGGTTGTGGCCTACGAGCAGTACTTC
TRBD2	TRBV24-1	TRBJ2-7	few	CATSDGSGTSIYEQYF	TGTGCCACCAGTGATGGATCCGGGACTAGCATCTACGAGCAGTACTTC
TRBD1	TRBV13	TRBJ2-3	-	CASSAPGTGGRDTQYF	TGTGCCAGCAGCGCTCCCGGGACAGGGGGCAGAGATACGCAGTATTTT